Shown below are 20 T cell receptor beta chains from a single sample sequenced in a study of blood T cell dynamics during melanoma immunotherapy. Using immunoSEQ multiplex PCR, the repertoire was profiled, and TCRdb retains in-frame clones only, with some absent. The table has about 14,000 clones, about nine tenths seen once; the top ten hold roughly 5%. As to time point: week 3, after first cycle of checkpoint inhibitor. This specimen was blood, taken from a patient treated with checkpoint blockade. The receptor source for this set is a human donor with melanoma.

The chain has TRBV18 and TRBJ1-4, with D possibly matching TRBD1 (6 bases). Germline V CDR1 and CDR2: KGHSH, LQKENI. V shed 2 bases and J shed 4 bases, with 11 bases lying between them. CDR3 size: 15 residues. The CDR3 nucleotides are TGTGCCAGCTCACCAAGAGGACAGTTTAATGAAAAACTGTTTTTT. Translation: CASSPRGQFNEKLFF. The whole variable domain, remainder taken from reference TRBV18 and TRBJ1-4, is NAGVMQNPRHLVRRRGQEARLRCSPMKGHSHVYWYRQLPEEGLKFMVYLQKENIIDESGMPKERFSAEFPKEGPSILRIQQVVRGDSAAYFCASSPRGQFNEKLFFGSGTQLSVL.

The chain recombines TRBV5-4 with TRBJ2-1; TRBD1 agrees at 11 bases. Germline V gene lookup returns CDR1 SGHNT and CDR2 YYREEE (reference sequence). CDR3 length: 14 residues. J lost 7 bases, V lost 4 bases, and 4 bases had no gene match. CDR3 DNA: TGTGCCAGCAGCGGGGACAGGGGGAGGAATGAGCAGTTCTTC. Translation gives CASSGDRGRNEQFF.

The V call is TRBV29-1, the J call TRBJ2-5, with 8 bases matching TRBD1. The CDR3 is made up of 14 amino acids. Germline trimming cut 5 bases from V and 1 base from J; bases unmatched to any gene: 6. Germline V gene data show CDR1 as SQVTM and CDR2 as ANQGSEA. CDR3 sequence: CSVTLRGPQETQYF. In DNA form, the CDR3 reads TGCAGCGTTACCCTCAGGGGGCCCCAAGAGACCCAGTACTTC.

The CDR3 protein is CSVEWGGDETQYF. In DNA, the CDR3 is TGCAGCGTTGAGTGGGGGGGAGACGAGACCCAGTACTTC. The gene calls are TRBV29-1 and TRBJ2-5, with 7 nucleotides matching TRBD2. V shed 3 bases and J 5 bases; nucleotides not matched to a gene: 6. The CDR3 is made up of 13 amino acids. Germline lookup yields CDR1 SQVTM and CDR2 ANQGSEA.

This clone came up once. This chain links TRBV27 with TRBJ1-1, with no clear D. With 4 bases removed from V and 10 bases from J, the gap between germline ends came to 10 bases. CDR3 length equals 11 residues. Germline values: CDR1 MNHEY, CDR2 SMNVEV (reference sequence). The CDR3 loop reads CASSSSAGAFF. DNA of the CDR3: TGTGCCAGCAGTTCCTCAGCTGGAGCTTTCTTT.

This rearrangement joins TRBV27 to TRBJ2-5; D unresolved. CDR1 and CDR2 (germline): MNHEY, SMNVEV (reference sequence). The CDR3 totals 11 residues. The V gene lost 6 bases and the J gene lost 4 bases, with 6 bases spanning the gap. In DNA form, the CDR3 reads TGTGCCAGCAGGGTAAGAGAGACCCAGTACTTC. Amino acid sequence: CASRVRETQYF.

This clone appeared a single time. The V and J genes are TRBV9 and TRBJ2-4, with D tentatively TRBD1 or TRBD2 (6 bases each). The germline gives CDR1 SGDLS, CDR2 YYNGEE. This CDR3 spans 14 amino acids. Trimming shortened V by 3 bases and J by 0 bases, and 7 bases separated the two germline ends. In DNA, the CDR3 is TGTGCCAGCAGCGAGGGGGGAGCCAAAAACATTCAGTACTTC. Translating gives CASSEGGAKNIQYF. The whole variable domain, remainder taken from reference TRBV9 and TRBJ2-4, is DSGVTQTPKHLITATGQRVTLRCSPRSGDLSVYWYQQSLDQGLQFLIQYYNGEERAKGNILERFSAQQFPDLHSELNLSSLELGDSALYFCASSEGGAKNIQYFGAGTRLSVL.

The chain links TRBV7-9 to TRBJ2-5, with 9 bases matching TRBD2. CDR3 length equals 17 residues. Germline V gene sequence: CDR1 SEHNR, CDR2 FQNEAQ (reference sequence). The V gene end was trimmed by 4 bases and the J gene end by 1 base; junction bases not matched to a gene: 10. In nucleotides, the CDR3 is TGTGCCAGCAGCTCGCCCGGCACTAGCGGGCTCCAAGAGACCCAGTACTTC. It encodes CASSSPGTSGLQETQYF.

The chain has TRBV7-2 and TRBJ2-2; D remains unclear. This CDR3 contains 13 residues. V lost 1 base and J 6 bases, leaving 6 bases between the germline ends. Germline values: CDR1 SGHTA, CDR2 FQGNSA. Written as DNA, the CDR3 is TGTGCCAGCAGCTTAGTTCTAGCCGGGGAGCTGTTTTTT. Encoded protein: CASSLVLAGELFF.

The rearrangement links TRBV9 to TRBJ2-1, with 8 bases that match TRBD2. The germline V gene encodes CDR1 SGDLS and CDR2 YYNGEE. J was trimmed by 4 bases and V by 0 bases; bases with no gene match: 12. The CDR3 sequence is 18 residues long. The CDR3: CASSVGLGSLAAYNEQFF. The CDR3, as DNA: TGTGCCAGCAGCGTAGGGCTCGGGTCACTAGCGGCGTACAATGAGCAGTTCTTC. Supplemented by reference TRBV9 and TRBJ2-1, the full variable domain reads DSGVTQTPKHLITATGQRVTLRCSPRSGDLSVYWYQQSLDQGLQFLIQYYNGEERAKGNILERFSAQQFPDLHSELNLSSLELGDSALYFCASSVGLGSLAAYNEQFFGPGTRLTVL.

The chain employs TRBV14 and TRBJ2-1; D gene ambiguous. V lost 3 bases and J 6 bases, leaving 9 bases between the germline ends. The length of the CDR3 is 13 residues. Germline V CDR1 and CDR2: SGHDN, FVKESK. The CDR3 coding sequence is TGTGCCAGCAGCCAGAATACAGTCAATGAGCAGTTCTTC. Translating it yields CASSQNTVNEQFF. The whole variable domain, remainder taken from reference TRBV14 and TRBJ2-1, is EAGVTQFPSHSVIEKGQTVTLRCDPISGHDNLYWYRRVMGKEIKFLLHFVKESKQDESGMPNNRFLAERTGGTYSTLKVQPAELEDSGVYFCASSQNTVNEQFFGPGTRLTVL.

The chain recombines TRBV5-4 with TRBJ1-1; the match to TRBD1 covers 8 bases. The CDR3 is 14 residues long. With V trimmed by 4 bases and J by 4 bases, 6 bases remained unmatched. Germline V gene data show CDR1 as SGHNT and CDR2 as YYREEE (reference sequence). The CDR3, as DNA: TGTGCCAGCAGCCTACAGGGGGGGAGCACTGAAGCTTTCTTT. This sequence encodes CASSLQGGSTEAFF.

This chain connects TRBV2 to TRBJ2-2; D might be TRBD1 (5 bases). The germline CDR1 and CDR2 sequences are SNHLY and FYNNEI. Trimming removed 6 bases at V and 6 bases at J, with 17 bases between. The CDR3 sequence is 15 residues long. CDR3 in amino acids: CASRIGAVRAGELFF. The CDR3 nucleotides read TGTGCCAGCAGGATAGGGGCTGTTCGCGCCGGGGAGCTGTTTTTT.

The gene calls are TRBV7-8 and TRBJ2-7; possible D gene TRBD2, 5 bases. V lost 6 bases and J 4 bases, leaving 22 bases between the germline ends. The germline CDR1 and CDR2 sequences are SGHVS and FQNEAQ. The length of the CDR3 is 16 residues. CDR3 region: CASRALDEGVNYEQYF. The CDR3, as DNA: TGTGCCAGCAGGGCCCTGGATGAGGGAGTGAATTACGAGCAGTACTTC.

This sequence joins TRBV5-6 and TRBJ2-7, with 8 nucleotides matching TRBD2. CDR3 length: 15 amino acids. V lost 0 bases, J lost 5 bases, and 7 bases stayed unmatched. Germline loops: CDR1 SGHDT, CDR2 YYEEEE. DNA for the CDR3: TGTGCCAGCAGCTTGGTGGCGGGAGGAGCCCACGAGCAGTACTTC. This sequence encodes CASSLVAGGAHEQYF.

CDR3 loop: CASSPAPGYQQYF. The CDR3 DNA reads as TGTGCCAGCAGTCCCGCCCCAGGATACCAGCAGTACTTC. The chain couples TRBV27 to TRBJ2-7; D ambiguous. V lost 5 bases and J lost 8, with 16 bases in between. The CDR3 sequence is 13 residues long. Germline V lookup: CDR1 MNHEY, CDR2 SMNVEV (reference sequence).

The chain uses TRBV25-1 and TRBJ1-2; D not certain. The germline V gene has CDR1 MGHDK and CDR2 SYGVNS. Trimming took 1 base from V and 2 from J, leaving 11 bases between them. The CDR3 length is 15 residues. This CDR3 reads CASSELDRDNYGYTF. As DNA, the CDR3 is TGTGCCAGCAGTGAATTAGACCGCGACAACTATGGCTACACCTTC.

This clone occurred a few times. V is TRBV11-3 and J is TRBJ2-7; 9 nucleotides agree with TRBD2. The CDR3 has 13 amino acids. Germline-derived CDR1 and CDR2 are SGHNT and YENEEA. Trimming cost V 6 bases and J 2 bases; bases outside gene matches: 2. The DNA for the CDR3 is TGTGCCAGCAGGGGACTAGCAACCTACGAGCAGTACTTC. Translating it yields CASRGLATYEQYF.

The genes are TRBV27 and TRBJ2-6; D call uncertain. V gave up 8 bases and J gave up 2 bases, with 19 bases separating them. Per the germline V gene, CDR1 is MNHEY and CDR2 is SMNVEV (reference sequence). The CDR3 length is 17 residues. As DNA, the CDR3 is TGTGCCAGCTCGGCTGGGTCGGGTATGCCTGGGGCCAACGTCCTGACTTTC. Its translation: CASSAGSGMPGANVLTF.

V gene TRBV5-4 combines with J gene TRBJ2-1, with D maybe TRBD2 (6 bases). The CDR3 loop spans 15 amino acids. V was cut by 3 bases and J by 5 bases, with 15 bases left in between. The V gene's germline CDR1 is SGHNT and CDR2 YYREEE (reference sequence). The CDR3 loop is CASSSGLPGDNEQFF. The DNA of the CDR3 is TGTGCCAGCAGCTCGGGACTCCCCGGAGACAATGAGCAGTTCTTC.